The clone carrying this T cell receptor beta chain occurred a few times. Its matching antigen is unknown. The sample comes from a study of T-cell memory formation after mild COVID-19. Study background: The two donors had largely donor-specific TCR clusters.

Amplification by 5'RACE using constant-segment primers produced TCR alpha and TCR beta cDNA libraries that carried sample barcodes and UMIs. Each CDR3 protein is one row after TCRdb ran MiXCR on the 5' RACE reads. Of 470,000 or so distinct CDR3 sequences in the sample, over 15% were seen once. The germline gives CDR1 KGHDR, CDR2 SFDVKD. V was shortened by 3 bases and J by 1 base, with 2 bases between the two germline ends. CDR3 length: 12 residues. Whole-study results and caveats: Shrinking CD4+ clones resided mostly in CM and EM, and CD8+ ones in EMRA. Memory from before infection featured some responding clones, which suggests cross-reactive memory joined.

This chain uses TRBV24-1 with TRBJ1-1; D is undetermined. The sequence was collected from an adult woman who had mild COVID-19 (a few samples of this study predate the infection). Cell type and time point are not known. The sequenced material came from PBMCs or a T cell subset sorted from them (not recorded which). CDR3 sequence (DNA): TGTGCCACCAGTGATACGAACACTGAAGCTTTCTTT. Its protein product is CATSDTNTEAFF.